Listed here are 28 T cell receptor beta chains from one sample, sequenced in a study of T cell responses to AZD1222 COVID-19 vaccine. TCRdb's copy holds only in-frame clones and misses some; the assay was immunoSEQ multiplex PCR. The sample holds 110,000 or so clones, over 80% seen once. Sample: peripheral blood, taken on day 0 of AZD1222 vaccination. These receptors were taken from an adult in good health.

This clone has a handful of counts. The chain uses TRBV5-1 and TRBJ1-2; a possible D gene is TRBD1 (6 bases). The CDR3 extends over 12 amino acids. The V end lost 4 bases, the J end lost 8 bases, and 12 bases lay between the germline ends. Germline V gives CDR1 SGHRS, CDR2 YFSETQ. The CDR3 DNA is TGCGCCAGCAGCGTCGAGGGGGACGGCTACACCTTC. Its translation is CASSVEGDGYTF.

V and J are TRBV5-6 and TRBJ2-7; perhaps TRBD2 as D (6 bases). CDR1 and CDR2 (germline): SGHDT, YYEEEE. V lost 0 bases to trimming and J lost 3 bases, with 16 bases between them. The CDR3 extends over 16 amino acids. CDR3 DNA: TGTGCCAGCAGCTTGGGCGCGGGGCAACTCCGCTACGAGCAGTACTTC. Its protein is CASSLGAGQLRYEQYF.

This clone was seen just once. This chain connects TRBV19 to TRBJ1-5; D is ambiguous. The germline V gene encodes CDR1 LNHDA and CDR2 SQIVND (reference sequence). The CDR3 spans 15 residues. Between the trimmed V and J ends, which lost 3 bases and 5 bases, there was a span of 14 bases. The CDR3 loop reads CASSILRQVDQPQHF. The CDR3, as DNA: TGTGCCAGTAGTATCCTTAGGCAGGTCGATCAGCCCCAGCATTTT.

The V and J genes are TRBV5-8 and TRBJ1-5; D unclear. CDR3 size: 16 residues. The germline CDR1 and CDR2 sequences are SGHTS and YDEGEE. V was trimmed by 3 bases and J by 3 bases, leaving 16 bases between them. The CDR3 nucleotides are TGTGCCAGCAGCTCCCGGTTTGCAGCCCACAATCAGCCCCAGCATTTT. Amino acids: CASSSRFAAHNQPQHF.

This clone was detected only a few times. The V call is TRBV4-1, the J call TRBJ2-5; 10 nucleotides line up with TRBD2. This CDR3 is 15 amino acids long. The J segment lost 1 base and the V segment lost 5 bases, leaving 4 bases of the junction unmatched. Germline CDR1 is MGHRA and CDR2 is YSYEKL. CDR3 DNA sequence: TGCGCCAGCAGCACCCCTAGCGGGGGCCAAGAGACCCAGTACTTC. Translating gives CASSTPSGGQETQYF.

The V and J genes are TRBV9 and TRBJ1-2; tentatively, D is TRBD1 (5 bases). The CDR3 is 15 amino acids. The V end was cut by 4 bases, the J end by 5 bases, with 18 bases between. CDR1 is SGDLS and CDR2 is YYNGEE in the germline V gene. CDR3 DNA sequence: TGTGCCAGCAGCCCCGCCCGGGGGGGTTTATATGGCTACACCTTC. Its protein is CASSPARGGLYGYTF.

This clone appeared a few times. The J gene is TRBJ2-7, the V gene TRBV6-1; possible D gene TRBD1, 5 bases. Germline V gene data show CDR1 as MNHNS and CDR2 as SASEGT. V shed 8 bases and J shed 1 base, with 12 bases lying between them. The CDR3 runs 13 residues. CDR3 protein: CASSWGLSYEQYF. CDR3 sequence (DNA): TGTGCCAGCTCGTGGGGCCTGTCCTACGAGCAGTACTTC.

This chain uses TRBV11-3 with TRBJ2-2; D unresolved. CDR1 and CDR2 (germline): SGHNT, YENEEA. V was cut by 5 bases and J by 0 bases, with 7 bases left in between. The CDR3 contains 14 residues. The CDR3 nucleotides are TGTGCCAGCAGCAGGTCTACGAACACCGGGGAGCTGTTTTTT. Encoded protein: CASSRSTNTGELFF.

Only a few counts were recorded for this clone. The chain carries TRBV6-2 or TRBV6-3 and TRBJ1-2, with D unclear. V was shortened by 5 bases and J by 7 bases, with 17 bases between the two germline ends. Germline V gene lookup returns CDR1 MNHEY and CDR2 SVGEGT. This CDR3 has 14 residues. CDR3 in DNA: TGTGCCAGCAGTGCGGGCCCCTCATCGGGTGGCTACACCTTC. Translation gives CASSAGPSSGGYTF.

This clone was detected a few times. J is TRBJ2-7 and V is TRBV10-3, with D perhaps assigned TRBD1 or TRBD2 (5 bases each). Germline V lookup: CDR1 ENHRY, CDR2 SYGVKD. This CDR3 comprises 13 residues. The V end lost 9 bases, the J end lost 5 bases, and 17 bases lay between the germline ends. CDR3 sequence: CAIRGFKGHEQYF. The CDR3 DNA sequence: TGTGCCATTCGGGGCTTCAAGGGGCACGAGCAGTACTTC.

The chain couples TRBV7-8 to TRBJ1-2; 8 nucleotides agree with TRBD1. J lost 8 bases, V lost 1 base, and 12 bases had no gene match. Germline V gene data show CDR1 as SGHVS and CDR2 as FQNEAQ. The CDR3 sequence is 16 residues long. CDR3 bases: TGTGCCAGCAGCTTAGGGTTAGAGACAGGGGCTGGAGGCTACACCTTC. Its protein product is CASSLGLETGAGGYTF.

The rearrangement links TRBV30 to TRBJ1-1, with a tentative D call TRBD1 (5 bases). V lost 4 bases to trimming and J lost 4 bases, with 19 bases between them. Germline CDR1 reads GTSNPN; CDR2 reads SVGIG (reference sequence). The CDR3 sequence is 15 residues long. The DNA for the CDR3 is TGTGCCTGGAATCCCGGCTCAGGGCACCTCACTGAAGCTTTCTTT. Encoded protein: CAWNPGSGHLTEAFF.

The V and J genes are TRBV3-1 (or the pseudogene TRBV3-2) and TRBJ1-2; no firm D call. The CDR3 spans 13 residues. V was clipped by 2 bases and J by 4 bases, with 8 bases between them. Germline CDR1 LGHDT, CDR2 YNNKEL (reference sequence). The CDR3 loop reads CASSQRGGYGYTF. The CDR3 DNA sequence: TGTGCCAGCAGCCAACGGGGAGGCTATGGCTACACCTTC.

The chain carries TRBV9 and TRBJ1-1, with TRBD1 matching 7 bases. Germline trimming cut 2 bases from V and 4 bases from J; bases unmatched to any gene: 11. CDR1 SGDLS and CDR2 YYNGEE come from the germline V gene. The CDR3 sequence is 16 residues long. The CDR3 DNA follows: TGTGCCAGCAGCGTCAGTAGTCAGGGGGGCGTCACTGAAGCTTTCTTT. Translated: CASSVSSQGGVTEAFF.

This rearrangement joins TRBV10-3 to TRBJ1-3, with D uncertain. CDR1 is ENHRY, CDR2 SYGVKD, per germline. Trimming removed 8 bases from V and 3 bases from J, with 14 bases in between. This CDR3 region has 14 residues. In DNA form, the CDR3 reads TGTGCCATCGGCGTTCAGACGGGTGGAAACACCATATATTTT. Its translation: CAIGVQTGGNTIYF.

The V and J genes are TRBV6-2 or TRBV6-3 and TRBJ2-7; TRBD1 matches at 9 bases. Germline V CDR1 and CDR2: MNHEY, SVGEGT. The CDR3 loop spans 14 amino acids. J lost 3 bases, V lost 0 bases, and 0 bases had no gene match. Written as DNA, the CDR3 is TGTGCCAGCAGTTACTCGACAGGGGGCTACGAGCAGTACTTC. This translates into CASSYSTGGYEQYF.

The chain uses TRBV6-2 or TRBV6-3 and TRBJ2-5, with 13 bases lining up with TRBD2. CDR3 length: 19 residues. Germline CDR1 MNHEY, CDR2 SVGEGT. Trimming at V came to 6 bases and at J to 3 bases, leaving 16 bases not matched to a gene. CDR3 in DNA: TGTGCCAGCAGCCGCCCCCCGGGACTAGCGGGGTCTACGGAAGAGACCCAGTACTTC. Amino acids: CASSRPPGLAGSTEETQYF.

The genes are TRBV12-5 and TRBJ2-1, with 7 nucleotides matching TRBD1. Trimming removed 8 bases from V and 0 bases from J; junction bases left unmatched: 1. The length of the CDR3 is 13 residues. Germline V gene data show CDR1 as LGHNT and CDR2 as FRNRAP. In nucleotides, the CDR3 is TGTGCTAGTCGGGACAGCTCCTACAATGAGCAGTTCTTC. Encoded protein: CASRDSSYNEQFF.

The rearrangement joins TRBV6-5 to TRBJ1-6; the D is unclear. The V end lost 3 bases, the J end lost 7 bases, and 13 bases lay between the germline ends. The germline V gene encodes CDR1 MNHEY and CDR2 SVGAGI. This CDR3 contains 15 residues. The chain's CDR3 is CASSYSGPLNSPLHF. The CDR3 DNA sequence: TGTGCCAGCAGTTATTCAGGACCGTTGAATTCACCCCTCCACTTT.

The sample holds one count of this clone. The chain links TRBV5-4 to TRBJ2-1, with TRBD2 matching over 8 bases. The CDR3 has 16 amino acids. Germline-derived CDR1 and CDR2 are SGHNT and YYREEE (reference sequence). Trimming at V came to 0 bases and at J to 2 bases, leaving 4 bases not matched to a gene. The DNA of the CDR3 is TGTGCCAGCAGCTTGGGAGCGGGGGCAGCCTACAATGAGCAGTTCTTC. It translates to CASSLGAGAAYNEQFF.

The sample holds one count of this clone. This chain connects TRBV12-5 to TRBJ1-2; D uncertain. Germline loops: CDR1 LGHNT, CDR2 FRNRAP. Trimming took off 2 bases at V and 4 bases at J, with 11 bases between the two ends. The CDR3 totals 14 residues. CDR3 sequence reads: CASGLREGGYGYTF. In DNA form, the CDR3 reads TGTGCTAGTGGTTTGCGGGAAGGAGGCTATGGCTACACCTTC.

In this sample, this clone turned up once. The rearrangement uses TRBV7-3 and TRBJ2-1, with D uncertain. The CDR3 is 15 residues long. Germline values: CDR1 SGHTA, CDR2 FQGTGA. With 6 bases removed from V and 2 bases from J, the gap between germline ends came to 14 bases. CDR3 DNA sequence: TGTGCCAGCAGTGAGCCAGGCCGGACCTACAATGAGCAGTTCTTC. Its translation is CASSEPGRTYNEQFF.

This clone was recorded a few times. The chain has TRBV5-1 and TRBJ1-1, with D possibly TRBD1 on 5 matching bases. This CDR3 spans 18 amino acids. Looked up from germline, CDR1 is SGHRS and CDR2 is YFSETQ. The V end lost 3 bases, the J end lost 0 bases, and 21 bases lay between the germline ends. The CDR3 bases are TGCGCCAGCAGCTCCAGAGGCAGGGCCGACTTTATGAACACTGAAGCTTTCTTT. Protein: CASSSRGRADFMNTEAFF.

J is TRBJ2-2 and V is TRBV11-2; D is possibly TRBD1 (5 bases). Trimming took 5 bases from V and 6 from J, leaving 16 bases between them. The CDR3 extends over 15 amino acids. From germline, CDR1 is SGHAT and CDR2 FQNNGV. CDR3 residues: CASSPLQGRAGELFF. CDR3 nucleotide sequence: TGTGCCAGCAGCCCCCTCCAGGGAAGAGCCGGGGAGCTGTTTTTT.

In regard to this clone: Relative to the germline gene, one junction end is altered; a read error may explain this. J is TRBJ2-5 and V is TRBV20-1; D is unclear. Germline lookup yields CDR1 DFQATT and CDR2 SNEGSKA (reference sequence). This CDR3 is 11 amino acids long. The CDR3 sequence is CSARGEEAQYF. The CDR3 bases are TGCAGTGCTAGAGGGGAAGAGGCCCAGTACTTC.

CDR3 sequence (DNA): TGTGCCAGCAGCCGGAGGACAGGAGGTCTTTCTCGCTATGGCTACACCTTC. Translated, it gives CASSRRTGGLSRYGYTF. This chain uses TRBV5-6 with TRBJ1-2; TRBD1 agrees at 7 bases. V shed 4 bases, J shed 4 bases, and the junction held 16 bases outside the gene matches. The CDR3 is made up of 17 amino acids. Germline V gene lookup returns CDR1 SGHDT and CDR2 YYEEEE. Filled out from reference TRBV5-6 and TRBJ1-2, the complete variable domain reads DAGVTQSPTHLIKTRGQQVTLRCSPKSGHDTVSWYQQALGQGPQFIFQYYEEEERQRGNFPDRFSGHQFPNYSSELNVNALLLGDSALYLCASSRRTGGLSRYGYTFGSGTRLTVV.

The gene calls are TRBV12-5 and TRBJ2-3; TRBD2 matches at 10 bases. The CDR3 is 16 residues long. Germline lookup yields CDR1 LGHNT and CDR2 FRNRAP. J lost 3 bases, V lost 5 bases, and 8 bases had no gene match. CDR3 coding DNA: TGTGCTAGTGGTCCAAATTTAGCGGGGGGAACAGATACGCAGTATTTT. Its protein product is CASGPNLAGGTDTQYF.

The chain carries TRBV10-3 and TRBJ2-5; 8 bases line up with TRBD1. This CDR3 comprises 15 residues. Per the germline V gene, CDR1 is ENHRY and CDR2 is SYGVKD. V dropped 2 bases and J dropped 7; count of bases not matched to a gene: 9. CDR3 loop: CAISEQQGEVVTQYF. The CDR3 DNA reads as TGTGCCATCAGTGAGCAACAGGGGGAGGTGGTGACCCAGTACTTC.